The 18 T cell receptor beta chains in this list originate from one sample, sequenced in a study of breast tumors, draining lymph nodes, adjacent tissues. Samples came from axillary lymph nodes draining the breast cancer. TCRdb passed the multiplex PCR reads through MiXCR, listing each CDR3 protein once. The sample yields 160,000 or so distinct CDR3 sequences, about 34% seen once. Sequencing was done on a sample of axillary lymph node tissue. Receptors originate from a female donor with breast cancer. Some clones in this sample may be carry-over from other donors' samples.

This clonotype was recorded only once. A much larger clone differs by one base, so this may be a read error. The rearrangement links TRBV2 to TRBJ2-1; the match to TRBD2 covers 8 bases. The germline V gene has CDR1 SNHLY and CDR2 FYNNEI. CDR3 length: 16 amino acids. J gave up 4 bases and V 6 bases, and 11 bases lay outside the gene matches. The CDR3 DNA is TGTGCCAGCAGCTCTTCGAGAAGCGGGGGATACAATGAGCAGTTCTTC. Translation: CASSSSRSGGYNEQFF.

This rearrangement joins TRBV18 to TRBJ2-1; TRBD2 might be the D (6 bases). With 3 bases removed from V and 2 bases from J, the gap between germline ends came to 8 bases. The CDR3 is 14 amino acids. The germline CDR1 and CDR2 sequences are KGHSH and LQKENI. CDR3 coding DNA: TGTGCCAGCTCACCGACGGGAGCCTACAATGAGCAGTTCTTC. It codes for CASSPTGAYNEQFF.

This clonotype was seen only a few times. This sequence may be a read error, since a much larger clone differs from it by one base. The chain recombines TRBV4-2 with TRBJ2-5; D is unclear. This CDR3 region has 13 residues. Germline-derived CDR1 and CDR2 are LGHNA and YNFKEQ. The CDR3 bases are TGTGCCAGTCCCCGATCCTCTGGAGAGACCCGGTACTTC. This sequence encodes CASPRSSGETRYF.

The CDR3 DNA reads as TGTGCCAACCGGCCTATCTCCTACAATGAGCAGTTCTTC. This gives the protein CANRPISYNEQFF. V and J are TRBV6-5 and TRBJ2-1; D is unresolved. Germline V gene sequence: CDR1 MNHEY, CDR2 SVGAGI. V lost 10 bases and J lost 0, with 10 bases in between. This CDR3 spans 13 amino acids.

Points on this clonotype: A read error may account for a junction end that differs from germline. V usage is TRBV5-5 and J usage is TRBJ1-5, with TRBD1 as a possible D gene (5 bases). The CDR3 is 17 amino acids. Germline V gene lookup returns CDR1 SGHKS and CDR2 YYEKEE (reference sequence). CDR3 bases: TGTGCCAGCAGTTTGGGACCCGGGGCGCGCAGCAATCAGCCCCAGCATTTT. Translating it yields CASSLGPGARSNQPQHF.

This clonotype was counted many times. For the CDR3, the DNA is TGTGCCAGCTCACAACGGACAGGGGGCGCGGTCCAGCCCCAGCATTTT. It translates to CASSQRTGGAVQPQHF. V is TRBV18 and J is TRBJ1-5, with 11 bases identical to TRBD1. J was trimmed by 7 bases and V by 4 bases; bases with no gene match: 9. Germline V gives CDR1 KGHSH, CDR2 LQKENI. The CDR3 has 16 amino acids.

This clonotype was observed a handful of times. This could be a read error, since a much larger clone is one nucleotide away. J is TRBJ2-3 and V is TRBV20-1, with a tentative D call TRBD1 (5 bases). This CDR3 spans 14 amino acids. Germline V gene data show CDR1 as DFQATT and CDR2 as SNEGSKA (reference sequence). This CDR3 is CSAISSQETATQYF. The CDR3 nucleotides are TGCAGTGCTATTTCATCCCAGGAGACAGCTACGCAGTATTTT.

CDR3 in DNA: TGTGCCAGCGATCCCGGGACGGACTCCTACGAGCAGTACTTC. Protein: CASDPGTDSYEQYF. V and J are TRBV2 and TRBJ2-7; either TRBD1 or TRBD2 may supply D (5 bases each). This CDR3 spans 14 amino acids. Trimming pared 8 bases from V and 0 bases from J, leaving 14 bases between. Germline CDR1 SNHLY, CDR2 FYNNEI.

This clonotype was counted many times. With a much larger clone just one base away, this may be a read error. CDR3 sequence (DNA): TGTGCCAGCAGATTCTTCAGGGCGAATTCACCCCTCCACTTT. Its protein is CASRFFRANSPLHF. The chain uses TRBV5-8 and TRBJ1-6, with a possible D match to TRBD1 (5 bases). V lost 5 bases and J 7 bases, leaving 13 bases between the germline ends. The CDR3 totals 14 residues. Germline V CDR1 and CDR2: SGHTS, YDEGEE. The full variable domain, its missing parts supplied by reference TRBV5-8 and TRBJ1-6, is EAGVTQSPTHLIKTRGQQATLRCSPISGHTSVYWYQQALGLGLQFLLWYDEGEERNRGNFPPRFSGRQFPNYSSELNVNALELEDSALYLCASRFFRANSPLHFGNGTRLTVT.

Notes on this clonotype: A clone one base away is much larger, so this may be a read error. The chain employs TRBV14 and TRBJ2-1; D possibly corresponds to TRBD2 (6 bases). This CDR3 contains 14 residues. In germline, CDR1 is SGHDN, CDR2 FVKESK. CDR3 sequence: CASSRETVSNGQFF. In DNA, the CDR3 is TGTGCCAGCAGTCGGGAGACAGTAAGCAATGGGCAGTTCTTC.

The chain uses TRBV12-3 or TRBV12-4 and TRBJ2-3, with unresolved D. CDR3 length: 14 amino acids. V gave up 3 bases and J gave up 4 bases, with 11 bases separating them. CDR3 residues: CASSLGGTSDTQYF. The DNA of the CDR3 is TGTGCCAGCAGTTTGGGCGGAACCTCAGATACGCAGTATTTT.

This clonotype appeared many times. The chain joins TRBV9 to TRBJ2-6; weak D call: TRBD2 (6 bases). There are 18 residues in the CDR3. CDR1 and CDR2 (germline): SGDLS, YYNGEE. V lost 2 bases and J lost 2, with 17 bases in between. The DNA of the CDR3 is TGTGCCAGCAGCGTCTCGAAGGAGGGGCTCGCTGGGGCCAACGTCCTGACTTTC. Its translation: CASSVSKEGLAGANVLTF.

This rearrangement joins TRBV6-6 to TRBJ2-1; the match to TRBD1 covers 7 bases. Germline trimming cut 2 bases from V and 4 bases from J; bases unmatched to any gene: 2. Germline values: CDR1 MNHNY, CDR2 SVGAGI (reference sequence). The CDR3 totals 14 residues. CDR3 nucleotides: TGTGCCAGCAGTTACGGGACAGAATACAATGAGCAGTTCTTC. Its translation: CASSYGTEYNEQFF.

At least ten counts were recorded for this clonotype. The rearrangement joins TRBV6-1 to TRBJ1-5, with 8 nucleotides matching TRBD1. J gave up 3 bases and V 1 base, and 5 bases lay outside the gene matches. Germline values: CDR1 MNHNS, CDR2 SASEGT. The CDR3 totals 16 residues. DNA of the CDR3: TGTGCCAGCAGTGAAGTTTGGGACAGGATCAATCAGCCCCAGCATTTT. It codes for CASSEVWDRINQPQHF.

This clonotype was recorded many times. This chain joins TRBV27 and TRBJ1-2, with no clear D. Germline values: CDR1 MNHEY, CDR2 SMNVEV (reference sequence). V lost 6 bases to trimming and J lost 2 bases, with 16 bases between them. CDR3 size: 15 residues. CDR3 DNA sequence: TGTGCCAGCAGAGATCGCTCAGGTGGAAACTATGGCTACACCTTC. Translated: CASRDRSGGNYGYTF.

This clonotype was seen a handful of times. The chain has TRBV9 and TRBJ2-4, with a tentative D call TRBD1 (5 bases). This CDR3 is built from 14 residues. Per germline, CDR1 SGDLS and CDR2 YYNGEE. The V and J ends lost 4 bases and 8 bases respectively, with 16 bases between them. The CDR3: CASSSNQGSDIQYF. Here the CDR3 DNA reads TGTGCCAGCAGCTCAAATCAGGGTAGTGACATTCAGTACTTC.

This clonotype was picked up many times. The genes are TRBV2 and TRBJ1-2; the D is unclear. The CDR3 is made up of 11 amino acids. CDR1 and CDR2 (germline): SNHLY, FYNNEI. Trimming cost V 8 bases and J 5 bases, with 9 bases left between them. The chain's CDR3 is CASLGGYGYTF. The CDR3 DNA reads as TGTGCCAGCTTGGGAGGTTATGGCTACACCTTC.

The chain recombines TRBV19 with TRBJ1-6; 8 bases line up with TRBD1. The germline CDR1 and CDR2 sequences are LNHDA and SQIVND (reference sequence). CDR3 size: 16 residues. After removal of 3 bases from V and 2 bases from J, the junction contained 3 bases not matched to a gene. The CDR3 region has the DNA TGTGCCAGTAGTATTCAGGGGGCAACCTATAATTCACCCCTCCACTTT. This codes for CASSIQGATYNSPLHF.